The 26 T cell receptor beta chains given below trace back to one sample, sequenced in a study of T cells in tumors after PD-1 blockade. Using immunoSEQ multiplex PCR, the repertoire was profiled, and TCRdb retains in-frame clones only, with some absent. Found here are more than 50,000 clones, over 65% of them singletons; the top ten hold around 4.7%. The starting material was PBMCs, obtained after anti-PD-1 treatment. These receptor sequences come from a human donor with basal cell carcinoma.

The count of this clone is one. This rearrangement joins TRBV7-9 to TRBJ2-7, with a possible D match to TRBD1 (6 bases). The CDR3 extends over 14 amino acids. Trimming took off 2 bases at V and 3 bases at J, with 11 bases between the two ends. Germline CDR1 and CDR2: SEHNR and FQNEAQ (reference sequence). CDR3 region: CASSLISGDYEQYF. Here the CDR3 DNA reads TGTGCCAGCAGCTTAATTTCAGGGGACTACGAGCAGTACTTC.

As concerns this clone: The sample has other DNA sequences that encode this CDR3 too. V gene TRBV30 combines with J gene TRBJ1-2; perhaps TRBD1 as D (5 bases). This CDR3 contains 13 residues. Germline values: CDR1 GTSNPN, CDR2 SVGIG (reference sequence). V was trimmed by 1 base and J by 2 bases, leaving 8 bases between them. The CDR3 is CAWSGQGNYGYTF. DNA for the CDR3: TGTGCCTGGAGTGGTCAGGGAAACTATGGCTACACCTTC.

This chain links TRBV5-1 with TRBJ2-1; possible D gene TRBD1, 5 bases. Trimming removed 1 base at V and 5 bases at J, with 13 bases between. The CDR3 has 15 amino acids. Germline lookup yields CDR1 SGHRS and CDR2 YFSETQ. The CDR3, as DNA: TGCGCCAGCAGCTTGCTCGGACACACCGACAATGAGCAGTTCTTC. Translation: CASSLLGHTDNEQFF.

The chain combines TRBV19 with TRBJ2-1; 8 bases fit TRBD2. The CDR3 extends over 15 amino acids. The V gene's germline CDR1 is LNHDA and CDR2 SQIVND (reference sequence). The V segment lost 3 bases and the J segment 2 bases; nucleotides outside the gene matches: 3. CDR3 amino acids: CASSISGGPYNEQFF. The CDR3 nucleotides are TGTGCCAGTAGTATCAGCGGGGGCCCCTACAATGAGCAGTTCTTC.

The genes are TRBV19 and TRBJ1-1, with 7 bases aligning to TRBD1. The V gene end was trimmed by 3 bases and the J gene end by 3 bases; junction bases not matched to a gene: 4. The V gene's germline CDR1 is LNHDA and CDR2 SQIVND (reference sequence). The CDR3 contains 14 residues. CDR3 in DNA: TGTGCCAGTAGTATCACAGGGGTTGACACTGAAGCTTTCTTT. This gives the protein CASSITGVDTEAFF.

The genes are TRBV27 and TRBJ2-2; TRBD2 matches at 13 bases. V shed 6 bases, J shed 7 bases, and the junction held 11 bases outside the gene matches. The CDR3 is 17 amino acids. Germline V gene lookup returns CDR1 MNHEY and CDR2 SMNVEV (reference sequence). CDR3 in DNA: TGTGCCAGCAGCCTACTACTAGCGGGGGGGCCTGGCGGGGAGCTGTTTTTT. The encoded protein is CASSLLLAGGPGGELFF.

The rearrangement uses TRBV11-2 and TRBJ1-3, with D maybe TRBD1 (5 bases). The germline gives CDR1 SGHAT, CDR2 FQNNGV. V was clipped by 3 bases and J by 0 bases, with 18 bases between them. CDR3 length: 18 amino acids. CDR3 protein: CASSLGGVGAFSGNTIYF. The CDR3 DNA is TGTGCCAGCAGCTTGGGGGGGGTAGGGGCCTTCTCTGGAAACACCATATATTTT.

CDR3 amino acids: CASSPSLSEQFF. CDR3 DNA sequence: TGTGCCAGCAGCCCCTCCTTGTCTGAGCAGTTCTTC. This chain connects TRBV12-3 or TRBV12-4 to TRBJ2-1; no reliable D call. Trimming removed 6 bases from V and 9 bases from J, with 12 bases in between. This CDR3 is 12 amino acids long.

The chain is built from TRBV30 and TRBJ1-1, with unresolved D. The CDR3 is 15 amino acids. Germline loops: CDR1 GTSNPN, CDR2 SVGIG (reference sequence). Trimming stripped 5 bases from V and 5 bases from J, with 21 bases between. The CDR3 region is CAWGDGGRFRTEAFF. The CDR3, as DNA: TGTGCCTGGGGTGATGGCGGACGATTTAGGACTGAAGCTTTCTTT.

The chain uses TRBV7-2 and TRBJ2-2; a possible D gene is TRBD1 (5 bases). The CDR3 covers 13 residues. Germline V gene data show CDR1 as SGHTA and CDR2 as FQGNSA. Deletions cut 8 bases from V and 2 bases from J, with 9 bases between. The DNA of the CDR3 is TGTGCCAGCGCACAGGATAACACCGGGGAGCTGTTTTTT. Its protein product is CASAQDNTGELFF.

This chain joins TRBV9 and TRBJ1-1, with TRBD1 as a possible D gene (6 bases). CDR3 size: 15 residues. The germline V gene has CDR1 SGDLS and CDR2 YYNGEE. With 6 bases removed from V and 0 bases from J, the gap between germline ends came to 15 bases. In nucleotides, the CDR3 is TGTGCCAGCAAATCTGGCGGACAGTTGAACACTGAAGCTTTCTTT. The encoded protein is CASKSGGQLNTEAFF.

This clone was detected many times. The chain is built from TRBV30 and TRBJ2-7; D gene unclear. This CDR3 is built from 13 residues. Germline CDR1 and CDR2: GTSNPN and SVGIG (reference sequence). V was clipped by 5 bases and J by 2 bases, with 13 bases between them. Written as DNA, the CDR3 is TGTGCCTGGGGGAAGGGCTCCACCTACGAGCAGTACTTC. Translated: CAWGKGSTYEQYF.

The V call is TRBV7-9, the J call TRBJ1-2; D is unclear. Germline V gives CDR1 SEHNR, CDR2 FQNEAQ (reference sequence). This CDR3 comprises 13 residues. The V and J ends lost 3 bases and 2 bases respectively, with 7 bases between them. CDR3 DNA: TGTGCCAGCAGCTTCGGGCAGAACTATGGCTACACCTTC. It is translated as CASSFGQNYGYTF.

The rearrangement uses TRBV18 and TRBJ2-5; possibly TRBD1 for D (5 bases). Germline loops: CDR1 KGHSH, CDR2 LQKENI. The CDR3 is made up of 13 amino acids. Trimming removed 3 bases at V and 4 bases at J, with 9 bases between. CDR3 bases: TGTGCCAGCTCACCGCCTGGGGCAGAGACCCAGTACTTC. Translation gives CASSPPGAETQYF.

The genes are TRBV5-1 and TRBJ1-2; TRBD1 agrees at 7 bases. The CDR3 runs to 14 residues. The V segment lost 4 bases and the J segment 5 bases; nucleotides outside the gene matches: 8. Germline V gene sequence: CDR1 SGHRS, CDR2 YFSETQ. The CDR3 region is CASSPGGTAYGYTF. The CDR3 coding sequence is TGCGCCAGCAGCCCTGGGGGGACAGCGTATGGCTACACCTTC.

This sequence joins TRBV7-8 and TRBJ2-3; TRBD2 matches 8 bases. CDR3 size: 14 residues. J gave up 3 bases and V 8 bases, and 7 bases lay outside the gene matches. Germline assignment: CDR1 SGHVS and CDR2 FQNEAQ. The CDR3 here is CASGRGGRTDTQYF. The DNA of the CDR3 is TGTGCCAGCGGACGGGGGGGCAGGACAGATACGCAGTATTTT.

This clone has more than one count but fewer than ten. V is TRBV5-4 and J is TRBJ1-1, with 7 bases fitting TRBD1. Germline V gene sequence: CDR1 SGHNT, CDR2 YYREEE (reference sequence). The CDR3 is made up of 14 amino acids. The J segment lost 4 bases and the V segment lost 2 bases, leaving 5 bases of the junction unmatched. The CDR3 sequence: CASSFLQGSTEAFF. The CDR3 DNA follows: TGTGCCAGCAGCTTTCTACAGGGGTCCACTGAAGCTTTCTTT.

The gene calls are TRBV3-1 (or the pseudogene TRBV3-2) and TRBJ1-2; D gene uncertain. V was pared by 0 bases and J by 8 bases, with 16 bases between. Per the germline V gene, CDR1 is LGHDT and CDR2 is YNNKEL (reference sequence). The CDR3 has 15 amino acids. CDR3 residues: CASSQDPPASTGYTF. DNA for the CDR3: TGTGCCAGCAGCCAAGACCCGCCCGCGTCTACGGGCTACACCTTC.

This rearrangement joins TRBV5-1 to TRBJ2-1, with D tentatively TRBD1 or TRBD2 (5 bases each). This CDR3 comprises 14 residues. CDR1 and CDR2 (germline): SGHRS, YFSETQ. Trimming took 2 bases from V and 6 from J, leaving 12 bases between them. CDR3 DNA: TGCGCCAGCAGCTTCGGGACGGCCGGCAATGAGCAGTTCTTC. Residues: CASSFGTAGNEQFF.

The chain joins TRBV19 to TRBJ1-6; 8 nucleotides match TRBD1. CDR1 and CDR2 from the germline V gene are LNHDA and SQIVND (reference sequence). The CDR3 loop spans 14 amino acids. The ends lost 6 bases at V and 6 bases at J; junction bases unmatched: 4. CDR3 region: CASRKDRVNSPLHF. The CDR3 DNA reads TGTGCCAGTAGGAAGGACAGGGTTAATTCACCCCTCCACTTT.

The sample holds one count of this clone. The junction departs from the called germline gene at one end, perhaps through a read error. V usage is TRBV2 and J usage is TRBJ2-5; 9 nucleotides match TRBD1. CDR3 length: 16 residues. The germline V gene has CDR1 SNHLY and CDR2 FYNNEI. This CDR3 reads CASSEEGGQGRETQYF. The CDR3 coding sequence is TGTGCCAGCAGCGAAGAGGGGGGACAGGGACGGGAGACCCAGTACTTC.

CDR3: CASSLSQGSTNEKLFF. CDR3 nucleotides: TGTGCCAGCAGCTTATCTCAGGGGTCAACTAATGAAAAACTGTTTTTT. V usage is TRBV7-9 and J usage is TRBJ1-4; possible D gene TRBD1, 6 bases. Germline-derived CDR1 and CDR2 are SEHNR and FQNEAQ (reference sequence). V was cut by 2 bases and J by 0 bases, with 10 bases left in between. The CDR3 has 16 amino acids. The full variable domain, with the rest looked up from reference TRBV7-9 and TRBJ1-4, is DTGVSQNPRHKITKRGQNVTFRCDPISEHNRLYWYRQTLGQGPEFLTYFQNEAQLEKSRLLSDRFSAERPKGSFSTLEIQRTEQGDSAMYLCASSLSQGSTNEKLFFGSGTQLSVL.

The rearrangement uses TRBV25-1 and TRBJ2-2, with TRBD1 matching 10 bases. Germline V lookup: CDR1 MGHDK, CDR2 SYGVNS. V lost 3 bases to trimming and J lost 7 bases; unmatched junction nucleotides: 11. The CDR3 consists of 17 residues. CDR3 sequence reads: CASSDDMTGGVNGELFF. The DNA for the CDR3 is TGTGCCAGCAGTGACGACATGACAGGGGGCGTAAACGGGGAGCTGTTTTTT.

CDR3 sequence reads: CASSLRGSYNSPLHF. DNA of the CDR3: TGTGCCAGCAGCTTGAGGGGCTCCTATAATTCACCCCTCCACTTT. The J gene is TRBJ1-6, the V gene TRBV5-6, with a weak D call TRBD1 (5 bases). V was pared by 1 base and J by 0 bases, with 5 bases between. The CDR3 is 15 amino acids. Germline loops: CDR1 SGHDT, CDR2 YYEEEE. The full variable domain, completed using reference TRBV5-6 and TRBJ1-6, is DAGVTQSPTHLIKTRGQQVTLRCSPKSGHDTVSWYQQALGQGPQFIFQYYEEEERQRGNFPDRFSGHQFPNYSSELNVNALLLGDSALYLCASSLRGSYNSPLHFGNGTRLTVT.

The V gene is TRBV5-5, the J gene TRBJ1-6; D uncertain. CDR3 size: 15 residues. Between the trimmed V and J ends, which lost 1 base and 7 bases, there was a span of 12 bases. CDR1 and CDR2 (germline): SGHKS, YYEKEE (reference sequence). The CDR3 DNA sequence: TGTGCCAGCAGCTTGTCTATTGACGGGAATTCACCCCTCCACTTT. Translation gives CASSLSIDGNSPLHF.

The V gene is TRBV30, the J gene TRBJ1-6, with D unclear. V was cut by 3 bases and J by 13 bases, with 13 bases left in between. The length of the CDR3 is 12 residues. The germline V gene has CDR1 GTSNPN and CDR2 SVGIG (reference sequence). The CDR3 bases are TGTGCCTGGAGCAGGCCGGGCCGGCCCCTCCACTTT. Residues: CAWSRPGRPLHF.